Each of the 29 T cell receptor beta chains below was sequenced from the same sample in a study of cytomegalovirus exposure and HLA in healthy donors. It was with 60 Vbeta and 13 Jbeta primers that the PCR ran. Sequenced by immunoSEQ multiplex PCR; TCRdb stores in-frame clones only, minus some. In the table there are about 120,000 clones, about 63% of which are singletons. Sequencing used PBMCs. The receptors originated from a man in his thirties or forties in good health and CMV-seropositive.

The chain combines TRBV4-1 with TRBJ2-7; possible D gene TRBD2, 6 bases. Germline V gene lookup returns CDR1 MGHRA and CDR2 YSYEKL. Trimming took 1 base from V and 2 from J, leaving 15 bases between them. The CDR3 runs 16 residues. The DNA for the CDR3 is TGCGCCAGCAGCCAAGTCCCACGGGAGCTAACCTACGAGCAGTACTTC. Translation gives CASSQVPRELTYEQYF.

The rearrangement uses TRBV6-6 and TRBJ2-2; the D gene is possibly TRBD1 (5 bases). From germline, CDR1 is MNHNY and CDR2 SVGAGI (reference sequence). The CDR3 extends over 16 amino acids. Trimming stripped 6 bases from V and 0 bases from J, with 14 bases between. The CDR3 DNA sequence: TGTGCCAGCAGCCAGGGTCATGGGACGAACACCGGGGAGCTGTTTTTT. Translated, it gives CASSQGHGTNTGELFF.

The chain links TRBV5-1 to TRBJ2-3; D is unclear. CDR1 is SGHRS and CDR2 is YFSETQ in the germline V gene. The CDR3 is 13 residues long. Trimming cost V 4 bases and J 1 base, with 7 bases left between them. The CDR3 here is CASSVRGTDTQYF. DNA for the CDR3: TGCGCCAGCAGCGTCCGGGGCACAGATACGCAGTATTTT.

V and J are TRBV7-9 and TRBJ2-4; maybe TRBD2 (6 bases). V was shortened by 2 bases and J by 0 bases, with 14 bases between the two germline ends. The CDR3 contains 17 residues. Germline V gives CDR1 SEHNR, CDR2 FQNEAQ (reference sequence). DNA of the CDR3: TGTGCCAGCAGCTTACCCGGGACTTTCGTAGCCAAAAACATTCAGTACTTC. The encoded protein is CASSLPGTFVAKNIQYF.

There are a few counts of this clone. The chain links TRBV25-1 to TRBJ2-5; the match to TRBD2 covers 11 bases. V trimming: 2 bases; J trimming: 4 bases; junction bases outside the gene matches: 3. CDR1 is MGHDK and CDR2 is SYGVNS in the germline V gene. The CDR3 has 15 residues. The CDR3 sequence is CASSETSGRGETQYF. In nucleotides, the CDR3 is TGTGCCAGCAGTGAAACTAGCGGGAGAGGAGAGACCCAGTACTTC.

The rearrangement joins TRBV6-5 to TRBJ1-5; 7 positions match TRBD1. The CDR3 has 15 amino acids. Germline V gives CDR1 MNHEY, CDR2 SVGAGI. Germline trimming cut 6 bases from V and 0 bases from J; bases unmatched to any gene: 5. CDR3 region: CASRLTGDSNQPQHF. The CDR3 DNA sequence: TGTGCCAGCAGGCTCACAGGGGATAGCAATCAGCCCCAGCATTTT.

The DNA for the CDR3 is TGCGCCAGCAGCTTGGATACGGGAGGAGAGACCCAGTACTTC. Translated: CASSLDTGGETQYF. The chain is built from TRBV5-1 and TRBJ2-5; 7 bases map to TRBD2. The V gene end was trimmed by 0 bases and the J gene end by 4 bases; junction bases not matched to a gene: 3. The length of the CDR3 is 14 residues. Per germline, CDR1 SGHRS and CDR2 YFSETQ.

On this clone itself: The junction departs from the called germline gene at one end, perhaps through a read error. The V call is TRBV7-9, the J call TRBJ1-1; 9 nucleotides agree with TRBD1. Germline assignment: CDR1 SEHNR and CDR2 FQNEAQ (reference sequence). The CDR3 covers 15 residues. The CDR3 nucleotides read TGTTCCAGCAGCTTAGAAGGACAGGGGTGGACTGAAGCTTTCTTT. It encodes CSSSLEGQGWTEAFF.

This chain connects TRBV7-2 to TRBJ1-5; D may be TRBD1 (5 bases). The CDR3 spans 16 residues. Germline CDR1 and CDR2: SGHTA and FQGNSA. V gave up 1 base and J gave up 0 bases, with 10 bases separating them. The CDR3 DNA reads TGTGCCAGCAGCTTAGGGTCAGGGTATAGCAATCAGCCCCAGCATTTT. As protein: CASSLGSGYSNQPQHF. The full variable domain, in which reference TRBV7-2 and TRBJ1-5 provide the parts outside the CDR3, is GAGVSQSPSNKVTEKGKDVELRCDPISGHTALYWYRQSLGQGLEFLIYFQGNSAPDKSGLPSDRFSAERTGGSVSTLTIQRTQQEDSAVYLCASSLGSGYSNQPQHFGDGTRLSIL.

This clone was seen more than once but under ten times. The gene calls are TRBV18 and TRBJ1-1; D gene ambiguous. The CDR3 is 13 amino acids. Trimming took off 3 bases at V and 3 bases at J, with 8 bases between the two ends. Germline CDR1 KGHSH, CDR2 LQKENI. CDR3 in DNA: TGTGCCAGCTCACCGTCTATCGACACTGAAGCTTTCTTT. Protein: CASSPSIDTEAFF. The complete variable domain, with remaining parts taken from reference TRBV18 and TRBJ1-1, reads NAGVMQNPRHLVRRRGQEARLRCSPMKGHSHVYWYRQLPEEGLKFMVYLQKENIIDESGMPKERFSAEFPKEGPSILRIQQVVRGDSAAYFCASSPSIDTEAFFGQGTRLTVV.

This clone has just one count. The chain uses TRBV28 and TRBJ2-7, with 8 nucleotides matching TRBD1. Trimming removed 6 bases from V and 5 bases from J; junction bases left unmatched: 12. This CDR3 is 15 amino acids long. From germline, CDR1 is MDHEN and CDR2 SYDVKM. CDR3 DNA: TGTGCCAGCAGGGTCGGACAGGGAACCATCCACGAGCAGTACTTC. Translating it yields CASRVGQGTIHEQYF. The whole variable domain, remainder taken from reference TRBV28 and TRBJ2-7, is DVKVTQSSRYLVKRTGEKVFLECVQDMDHENMFWYRQDPGLGLRLIYFSYDVKMKEKGDIPEGYSVSREKKERFSLILESASTNQTSMYLCASRVGQGTIHEQYFGPGTRLTVT.

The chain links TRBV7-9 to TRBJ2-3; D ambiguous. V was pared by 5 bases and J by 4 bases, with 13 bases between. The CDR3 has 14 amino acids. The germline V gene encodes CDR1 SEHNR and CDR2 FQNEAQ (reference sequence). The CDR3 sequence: CASSPPSFPDTQYF. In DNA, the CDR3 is TGTGCCAGCAGCCCCCCTAGTTTCCCAGATACGCAGTATTTT. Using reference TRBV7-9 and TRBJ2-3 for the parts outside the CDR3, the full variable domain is DTGVSQNPRHKITKRGQNVTFRCDPISEHNRLYWYRQTLGQGPEFLTYFQNEAQLEKSRLLSDRFSAERPKGSFSTLEIQRTEQGDSAMYLCASSPPSFPDTQYFGPGTRLTVL.

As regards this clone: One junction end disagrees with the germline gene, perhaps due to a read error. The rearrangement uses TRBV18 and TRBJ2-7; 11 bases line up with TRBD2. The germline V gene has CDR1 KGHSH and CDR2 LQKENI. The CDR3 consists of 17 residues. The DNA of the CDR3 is TGTGCCAGCTCCCCACCCGGACCCCGACTAGCGGGAAACGAGCAGTACTTC. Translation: CASSPPGPRLAGNEQYF.

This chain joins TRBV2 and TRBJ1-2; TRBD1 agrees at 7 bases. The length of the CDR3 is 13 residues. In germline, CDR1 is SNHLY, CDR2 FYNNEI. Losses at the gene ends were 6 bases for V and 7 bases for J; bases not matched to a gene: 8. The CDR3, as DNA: TGTGCCAGCAGAGACGACAGGGCTGGTGGCTACACCTTC. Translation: CASRDDRAGGYTF.

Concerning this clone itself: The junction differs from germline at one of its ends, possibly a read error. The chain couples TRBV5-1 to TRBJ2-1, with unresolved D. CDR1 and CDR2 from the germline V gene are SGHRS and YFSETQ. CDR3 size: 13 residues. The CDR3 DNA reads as TGCGCCAGCAGCTTGTTTAGCCTCAATAAGCAGTTCTTC. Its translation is CASSLFSLNKQFF.

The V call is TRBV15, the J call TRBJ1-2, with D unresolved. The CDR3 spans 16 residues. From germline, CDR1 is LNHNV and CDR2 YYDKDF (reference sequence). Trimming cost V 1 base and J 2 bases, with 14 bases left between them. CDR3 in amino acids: CATSRGWRDSNYGYTF. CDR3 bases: TGTGCCACCAGCAGAGGATGGAGGGATAGCAACTATGGCTACACCTTC.

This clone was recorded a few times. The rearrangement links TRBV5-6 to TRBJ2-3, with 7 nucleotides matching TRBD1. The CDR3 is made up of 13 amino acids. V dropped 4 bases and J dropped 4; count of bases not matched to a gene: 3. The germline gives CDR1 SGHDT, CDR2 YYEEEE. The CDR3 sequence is CASSHRGSDTQYF. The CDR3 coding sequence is TGTGCCAGCAGCCACAGGGGATCAGATACGCAGTATTTT.

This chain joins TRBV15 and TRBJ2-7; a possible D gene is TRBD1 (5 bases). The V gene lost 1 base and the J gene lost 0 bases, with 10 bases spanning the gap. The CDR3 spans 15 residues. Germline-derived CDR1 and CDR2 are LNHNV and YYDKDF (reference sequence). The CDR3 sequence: CATSRVGQSSYEQYF. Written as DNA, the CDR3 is TGTGCCACCAGCAGAGTAGGACAAAGCTCCTACGAGCAGTACTTC.

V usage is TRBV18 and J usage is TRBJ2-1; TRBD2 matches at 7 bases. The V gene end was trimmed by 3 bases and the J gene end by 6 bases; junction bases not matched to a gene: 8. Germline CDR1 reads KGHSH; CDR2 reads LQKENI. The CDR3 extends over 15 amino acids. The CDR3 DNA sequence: TGTGCCAGCTCACCCACGGGAGGAAGGGGCAATGAGCAGTTCTTC. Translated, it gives CASSPTGGRGNEQFF.

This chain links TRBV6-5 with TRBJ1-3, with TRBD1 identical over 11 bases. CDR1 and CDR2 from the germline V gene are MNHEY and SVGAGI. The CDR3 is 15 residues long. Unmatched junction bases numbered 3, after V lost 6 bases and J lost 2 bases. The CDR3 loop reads CASRPGQGAGNTIYF. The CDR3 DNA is TGTGCCAGCAGGCCGGGACAGGGGGCTGGAAACACCATATATTTT.

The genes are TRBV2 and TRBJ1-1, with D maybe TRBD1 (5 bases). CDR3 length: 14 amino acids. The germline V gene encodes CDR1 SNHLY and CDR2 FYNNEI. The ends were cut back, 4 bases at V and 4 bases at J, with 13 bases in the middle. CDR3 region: CASSGPQRGTEAFF. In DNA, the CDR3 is TGTGCCAGCAGTGGGCCACAAAGGGGCACTGAAGCTTTCTTT.

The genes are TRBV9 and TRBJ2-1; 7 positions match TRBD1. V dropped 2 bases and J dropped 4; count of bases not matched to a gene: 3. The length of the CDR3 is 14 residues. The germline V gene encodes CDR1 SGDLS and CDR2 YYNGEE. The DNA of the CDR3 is TGTGCCAGCAGCGTCTCAGGGGGATACAATGAGCAGTTCTTC. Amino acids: CASSVSGGYNEQFF.

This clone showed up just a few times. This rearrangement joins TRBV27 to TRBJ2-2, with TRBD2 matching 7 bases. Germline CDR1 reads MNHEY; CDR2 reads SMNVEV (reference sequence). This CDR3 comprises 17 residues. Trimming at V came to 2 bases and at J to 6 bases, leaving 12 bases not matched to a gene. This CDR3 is CASSLRWTRRPAGELFF. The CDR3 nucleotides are TGTGCCAGCAGTTTACGCTGGACTAGGAGGCCGGCCGGGGAGCTGTTTTTT.

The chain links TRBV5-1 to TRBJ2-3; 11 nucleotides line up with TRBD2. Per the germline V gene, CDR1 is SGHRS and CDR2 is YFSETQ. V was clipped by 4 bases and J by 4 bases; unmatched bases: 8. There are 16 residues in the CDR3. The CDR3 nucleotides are TGCGCCAGCAGCACCGGACTAGCGGGCAAGTCAGATACGCAGTATTTT. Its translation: CASSTGLAGKSDTQYF. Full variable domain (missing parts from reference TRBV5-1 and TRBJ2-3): KAGVTQTPRYLIKTRGQQVTLSCSPISGHRSVSWYQQTPGQGLQFLFEYFSETQRNKGNFPGRFSGRQFSNSRSEMNVSTLELGDSALYLCASSTGLAGKSDTQYFGPGTRLTVL.

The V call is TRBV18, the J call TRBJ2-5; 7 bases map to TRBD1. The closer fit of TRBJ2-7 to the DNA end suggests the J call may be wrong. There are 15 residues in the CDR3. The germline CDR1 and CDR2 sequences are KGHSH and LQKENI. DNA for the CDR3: TGTGCCAGCTCACCGAGTACAGGGGTGTATATCGAGCAGTACTTC. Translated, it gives CASSPSTGVYIEQYF.

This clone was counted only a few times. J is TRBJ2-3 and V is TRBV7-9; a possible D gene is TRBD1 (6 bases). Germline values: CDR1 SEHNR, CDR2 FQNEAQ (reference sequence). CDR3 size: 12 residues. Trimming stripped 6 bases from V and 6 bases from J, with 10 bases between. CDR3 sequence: CASSRQGDTQYF. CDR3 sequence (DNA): TGTGCCAGCAGTCGCCAGGGGGATACGCAGTATTTT. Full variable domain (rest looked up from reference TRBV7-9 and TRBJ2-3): DTGVSQNPRHKITKRGQNVTFRCDPISEHNRLYWYRQTLGQGPEFLTYFQNEAQLEKSRLLSDRFSAERPKGSFSTLEIQRTEQGDSAMYLCASSRQGDTQYFGPGTRLTVL.

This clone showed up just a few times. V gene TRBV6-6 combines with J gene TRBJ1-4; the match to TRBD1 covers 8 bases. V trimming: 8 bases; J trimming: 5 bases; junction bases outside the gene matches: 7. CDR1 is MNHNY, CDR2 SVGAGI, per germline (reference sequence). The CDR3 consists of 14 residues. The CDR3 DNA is TGTGCCAGCCTTAGAACAGGGGGGAATGAAAAACTGTTTTTT. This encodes CASLRTGGNEKLFF.

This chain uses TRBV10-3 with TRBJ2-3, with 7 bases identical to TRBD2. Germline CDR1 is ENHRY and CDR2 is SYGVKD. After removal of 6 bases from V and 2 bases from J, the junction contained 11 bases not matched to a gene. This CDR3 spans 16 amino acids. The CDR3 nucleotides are TGTGCCATCAGCCCGACCGTGGCGGGGGTCACAGATACGCAGTATTTT. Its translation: CAISPTVAGVTDTQYF.

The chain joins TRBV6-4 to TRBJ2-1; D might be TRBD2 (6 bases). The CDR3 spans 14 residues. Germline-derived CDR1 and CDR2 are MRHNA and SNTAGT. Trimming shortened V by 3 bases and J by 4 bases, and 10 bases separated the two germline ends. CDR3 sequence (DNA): TGTGCCAGCAGTGAGACCCGGGAGTACAATGAGCAGTTCTTC. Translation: CASSETREYNEQFF.